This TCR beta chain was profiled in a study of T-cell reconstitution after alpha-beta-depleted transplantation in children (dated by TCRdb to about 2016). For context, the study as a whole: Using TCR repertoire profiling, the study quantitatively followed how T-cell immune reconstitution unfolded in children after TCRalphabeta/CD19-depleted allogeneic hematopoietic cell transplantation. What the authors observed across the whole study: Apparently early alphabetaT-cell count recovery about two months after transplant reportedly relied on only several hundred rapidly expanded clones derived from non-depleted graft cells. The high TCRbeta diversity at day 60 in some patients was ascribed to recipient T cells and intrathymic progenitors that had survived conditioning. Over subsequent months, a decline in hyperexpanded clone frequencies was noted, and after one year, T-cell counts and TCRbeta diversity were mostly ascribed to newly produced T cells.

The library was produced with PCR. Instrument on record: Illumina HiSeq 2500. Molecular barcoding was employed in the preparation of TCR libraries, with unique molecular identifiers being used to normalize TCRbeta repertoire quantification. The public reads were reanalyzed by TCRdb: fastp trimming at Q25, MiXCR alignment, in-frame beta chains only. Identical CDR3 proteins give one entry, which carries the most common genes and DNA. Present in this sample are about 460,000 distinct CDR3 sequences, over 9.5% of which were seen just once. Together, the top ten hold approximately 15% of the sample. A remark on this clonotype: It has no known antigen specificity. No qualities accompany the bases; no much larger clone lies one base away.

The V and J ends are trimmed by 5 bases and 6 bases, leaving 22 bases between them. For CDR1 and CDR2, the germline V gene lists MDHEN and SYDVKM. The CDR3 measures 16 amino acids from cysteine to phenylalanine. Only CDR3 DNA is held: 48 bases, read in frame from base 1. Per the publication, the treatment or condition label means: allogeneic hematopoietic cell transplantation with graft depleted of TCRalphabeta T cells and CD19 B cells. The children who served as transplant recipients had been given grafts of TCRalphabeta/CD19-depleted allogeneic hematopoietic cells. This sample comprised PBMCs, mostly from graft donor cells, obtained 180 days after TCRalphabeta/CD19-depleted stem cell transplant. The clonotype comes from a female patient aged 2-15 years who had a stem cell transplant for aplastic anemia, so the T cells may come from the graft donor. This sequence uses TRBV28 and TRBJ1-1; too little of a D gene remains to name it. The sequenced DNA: TGTGCCAGCAGTAATAGGTATCTCGGGCGTCTCGCTGAAGCTTTCTTT. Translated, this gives CASSNRYLGRLAEAFF.